This T cell receptor (beta chain) was observed in a study of healthy donors' naive CD4 and CD8 T cells. Points on this clonotype: Antigen unknown.

Germline V gene sequence: CDR1 MNHEY, CDR2 SMNVEV (reference sequence). Trimming cost V 3 bases and J 5 bases, with 32 bases left between them. The CDR3 is 21 amino acids. Study-wide points: Reportedly, most V and J gene segments showed naive CD4+ versus CD8+ bias. Negatively charged CDR3s marked CD8+ lineage; positively charged CDR3s marked CD4+ lineage.

Each TCR library used approximately 500 ng of total RNA and a linear amplification protocol. TCRdb reprocessed the reads via MiXCR and lists one record per CDR3 protein. The sample holds 150,000 to 200,000 distinct CDR3 sequences, over 60% seen once. Sample: naive CD4+ and CD8+ T cells sorted from blood, pooled from several donors. The receptor's source is a pool of human donors in good health; the sample pools cells from several healthy donors. This sequence joins TRBV27 and TRBJ2-1; D could derive from TRBD1 or TRBD2 (10 bases each). The CDR3 loop is CASSLWSGTGVLAGVNNEQFF. CDR3 nucleotides: TGTGCCAGCAGTTTGTGGTCCGGGACAGGGGTCCTAGCGGGAGTCAACAATGAGCAGTTCTTC.